This is a list of T cell receptor beta chains from one sample in a study of shared T cell receptors in the human thymus. Assay: immunoSEQ multiplex PCR; the TCRdb copy retains only in-frame clones and omits some. Among some 720,000 clones listed, around nine tenths were seen once. The same sample was also used in a study of human thymus T cells.

The material sequenced was thymocytes. The source is a boy under three years old with a congenital heart defect. The CDR3 runs from the conserved cysteine through the conserved F or W. D genes are given only for firm matches. A clone size is listed for some rows: how often the clone was seen (once, few, many), or a class if it is expanded.

d_gene | j_gene | v_gene | abundance | CDR3nt | CDR3aa
TRBD1 | TRBJ2-1 | TRBV27 | . | TGTGCCAGCAGTAGGACAGGGGACTACAATGAGCAGTTCTTC | CASSRTGDYNEQFF
. | TRBJ2-5 | TRBV11-2 | few | TGTGCCAGCAGCTCGTACTCGTACCAAGAGACCCAGTACTTC | CASSSYSYQETQYF
TRBD2 | TRBJ2-1 | TRBV6-5 | . | TGTGCCAGCAGTTACCCACTAGCGGGAGATCACAATGAGCAGTTCTTC | CASSYPLAGDHNEQFF
TRBD1 | TRBJ2-7 | TRBV11-2 | . | TGTGCCAGCAGCTCCCACACCGGGACAGGGGCTGCTCCGGGCGAGCAGTACTTC | CASSSHTGTGAAPGEQYF
TRBD2 | TRBJ2-1 | TRBV27 | . | TGTGCCAGCAGTTTATTCACTAGCGGCCACAATGAGCAGTTCTTC | CASSLFTSGHNEQFF
TRBD2 | TRBJ2-1 | TRBV18 | . | TGTGCCAGCTCACCCCGGGAGGAGCGCGATGAGCAGTTCTTC | CASSPREERDEQFF
. | TRBJ2-1 | TRBV4-3 | . | TGCGCCAGCAGCCAAGATACTCAGGGCAATGAGCAGTTCTTC | CASSQDTQGNEQFF
. | TRBJ2-7 | TRBV2 | . | TGTGCCGAACCGGGACTTACGAGCTCCTACGAGCAGTACTTC | CAEPGLTSSYEQYF
TRBD2 | TRBJ2-5 | TRBV4-3 | . | TGCGCCAGCAGCCAAGATTTGACTAGCGGGAGACTGGAGACCCAGTACTTC | CASSQDLTSGRLETQYF
TRBD1 | TRBJ1-1 | TRBV4-3 | . | TGCGCCAGCAGCCAGGACAGGGGCACTGAAGCTTTCTTT | CASSQDRGTEAFF
TRBD2 | TRBJ2-3 | TRBV29-1 | once | TGCAGCGTTGTTACTAGCGGAGGGCCTACTAGCACAGATACGCAGTATTTT | CSVVTSGGPTSTDTQYF
. | TRBJ1-2 | TRBV5-1 | . | TGCGCCAGCAGCGTGGACGAGGGCTATGGCTACACCTTC | CASSVDEGYGYTF
TRBD1 | TRBJ2-3 | TRBV15 | . | TGTGCCACCAGCAGCGCCACACAGGGGTTAAGGCTCACAGATACGCAGTATTTT | CATSSATQGLRLTDTQYF
. | TRBJ2-5 | TRBV27 | . | TGTGCCAGCAGGAGGGCAGCCCCTCAAGAGACCCAGTACTTC | CASRRAAPQETQYF
TRBD1 | TRBJ1-2 | TRBV7-9 | . | TGTGCCAGCAGCCCACCCGGGACAGTCTATGGCTACACCTTC | CASSPPGTVYGYTF
. | TRBJ2-7 | TRBV16 | . | TGTGCCAGCAGCCAATCTCTAGCGCGTAGCACCAACGAGCAGTACTTC | CASSQSLARSTNEQYF
TRBD2 | TRBJ2-7 | TRBV5-1 | . | TGCGCCAGCAGCTTGGCCCGGACTAGCGGGTTCTTCTCCTACGAGCAGTACTTC | CASSLARTSGFFSYEQYF
TRBD2 | TRBJ2-1 | TRBV28 | . | TGTGCCAGCAGTTTCCTCGGGAGGGAGAGGGCCTCCTACAATGAGCAGTTCTTC | CASSFLGRERASYNEQFF
. | TRBJ1-2 | TRBV7-9 | . | TGTGCCAGCAGCTTACCAGATCCCTTCAGGGGCAACTATGGCTACACCTTC | CASSLPDPFRGNYGYTF
TRBD2 | TRBJ2-7 | TRBV5-6 | . | TGTGCCAGCAGCGTAGGACTAGGAGGCGAGCAGTACTTC | CASSVGLGGEQYF
. | TRBJ2-7 | TRBV28 | . | TGTGCCAGCAGGGCAGAGGGGGACACCTCCTACGAGCAGTACTTC | CASRAEGDTSYEQYF
. | TRBJ2-1 | TRBV27 | . | TGTGCCACCGCTCCTTCCTGGGGCGCCTACAATGAGCAGTTCTTC | CATAPSWGAYNEQFF
TRBD1 | TRBJ1-5 | TRBV4-2 | . | TGTGCCAGCAGCCAAGTGGGAACAGGGGGCGAGGCTCAGCCCCAGCATTTT | CASSQVGTGGEAQPQHF
. | TRBJ2-6 | TRBV28 | . | TGTGCCAGCAGTTCGTTCGTAGCTGGGGCCAACGTCCTGACTTTC | CASSSFVAGANVLTF
TRBD1 | TRBJ1-2 | TRBV27 | . | TGTGCCAGCAGGCCAGGACAGGTCGCTAACTATGGCTACACCTTC | CASRPGQVANYGYTF
. | TRBJ2-2 | TRBV10-3 | . | TGTGCCATCAGTGAGCAGGGGAAGTCGAACACCGGGGAGCTGTTTTTT | CAISEQGKSNTGELFF
TRBD1 | TRBJ2-1 | TRBV11-2 | . | TGTGCCAGCAGCTTAAACGGGACAGGGTCCAATGAGCAGTTCTTC | CASSLNGTGSNEQFF
TRBD2 | TRBJ2-5 | TRBV4-2 | . | TGTGCCAGCAGCCAGCCCGGGGCCAAGGGACTAGCGGGTTCTCACGTAGTCCAAGAGACCCAGTACTTC | CASSQPGAKGLAGSHVVQETQYF
. | TRBJ1-3 | TRBV5-8 | . | TGTGCCAGCAGCTTACCTGCCTGCCGTACAGGGTACCAGGGAAACACCATATATTTT | CASSLPACRTGYQGNTIYF
. | TRBJ2-7 | TRBV29-1 | . | TGCAGCGCAGCAGGGCCGGATGCCTACGAGCAGTACTTC | CSAAGPDAYEQYF
. | TRBJ2-1 | TRBV4-3 | few | TGCGCCAGCAGCCAAAGAGGAACAAACAATGAGCAGTTCTTC | CASSQRGTNNEQFF
TRBD2 | TRBJ2-1 | TRBV7-8 | . | TGTGCCAGCAGCTTAGTGGAGTCTAGCGGACCTTACAATGAGCAGTTCTTC | CASSLVESSGPYNEQFF
. | TRBJ2-3 | TRBV4-3 | . | TGCGCCAGCAGCCAAGAAGACTTAAGAGAGGGAACAGATACGCAGTATTTT | CASSQEDLREGTDTQYF